These 18 T cell receptor beta chains were all obtained from the same sample, sequenced in a study of T cells in Graves' hyperthyroidism and ophthalmopathy. RNA transcripts served as the template for amplifying TCR beta CDR3 regions. Initially, a first-round RT-PCR of the TCR CDR3 employed the HTBI primer set. TCRdb passed the multiplex PCR reads through MiXCR, listing each CDR3 protein once. This sample has fewer than 750,000 distinct CDR3 sequences; around 42% occur once, and the top ten carry about 8.3%. Sample: peripheral blood or thyroid tissue (not recorded which). The source is a woman younger than 30 with Graves' hyperthyroidism.

The chain couples TRBV18 to TRBJ2-5, with a tentative D call TRBD2 (5 bases). Trimming pared 3 bases from V and 5 bases from J, leaving 13 bases between. CDR1 and CDR2 from the germline V gene are KGHSH and LQKENI. The CDR3 totals 14 residues. The CDR3 sequence is CASSPSGRRETQYF. In DNA, the CDR3 is TGTGCCAGCTCACCGAGCGGAAGGAGGGAGACCCAGTACTTC.

The chain carries TRBV29-1 and TRBJ2-7; 8 nucleotides agree with TRBD1. V dropped 0 bases and J dropped 5; count of bases not matched to a gene: 15. This CDR3 has 17 residues. The germline gives CDR1 SQVTM, CDR2 ANQGSEA. CDR3 loop: CSVEEPHYKTGENEQYF. DNA for the CDR3: TGCAGCGTTGAAGAACCCCATTATAAGACAGGGGAAAACGAGCAGTACTTC.

This clonotype was observed many times. This sequence joins TRBV7-9 and TRBJ1-1; 7 bases align to TRBD1. Germline lookup yields CDR1 SEHNR and CDR2 FQNEAQ (reference sequence). Unmatched junction bases numbered 4, after V lost 6 bases and J lost 0 bases. This CDR3 is built from 14 residues. The CDR3 spells CASSSQGVNTEAFF. Written as DNA, the CDR3 is TGTGCCAGCAGTTCGCAGGGGGTGAACACTGAAGCTTTCTTT.

This clonotype has at least ten counts. This sequence joins TRBV4-3 and TRBJ1-2, with a possible D match to TRBD1 (5 bases). V lost 1 base and J lost 1, with 10 bases in between. Germline V gives CDR1 LGHNA, CDR2 YSLEER. The CDR3 sequence is 15 residues long. CDR3 DNA: TGCGCCAGCAGCCAAGCAGGGAGAGGTAACTATGGCTACACCTTC. It yields the protein CASSQAGRGNYGYTF.

At least ten counts were recorded for this clonotype. The J gene is TRBJ2-3, the V gene TRBV29-1, with no clear D. There are 12 residues in the CDR3. V was trimmed by 3 bases and J by 4 bases, leaving 8 bases between them. Looked up from germline, CDR1 is SQVTM and CDR2 is ANQGSEA. CDR3 amino acids: CSVEAAADTQYF. Written as DNA, the CDR3 is TGCAGCGTTGAGGCCGCGGCAGATACGCAGTATTTT.

V and J are TRBV30 and TRBJ1-1, with D unresolved. The ends were cut back, 3 bases at V and 7 bases at J, with 18 bases in the middle. Germline V gene lookup returns CDR1 GTSNPN and CDR2 SVGIG (reference sequence). The CDR3 runs 14 residues. The CDR3 sequence is CAWSPTLGGNEAFF. The CDR3 coding sequence is TGTGCCTGGAGCCCTACACTGGGAGGTAATGAAGCTTTCTTT.

A remark on this clonotype: A much larger clone is a single base away; this may be a read error. The V call is TRBV7-2, the J call TRBJ2-7; D unclear. This CDR3 spans 15 amino acids. CDR1 SGHTA and CDR2 FQGNSA come from the germline V gene. Here the CDR3 DNA reads TGTGCCGGCAGCTTAGATCTCGCCGGTCCGTACGAGCAGTACTTC. Its protein is CAGSLDLAGPYEQYF. The variable domain in full, completed from reference TRBV7-2 and TRBJ2-7, reads GAGVSQSPSNKVTEKGKDVELRCDPISGHTALYWYRQSLGQGLEFLIYFQGNSAPDKSGLPSDRFSAERTGGSVSTLTIQRTQQEDSAVYLCAGSLDLAGPYEQYFGPGTRLTVT.

This rearrangement joins TRBV4-2 to TRBJ2-5; 9 nucleotides agree with TRBD2. CDR1 and CDR2 (germline): LGHNA, YNFKEQ. This CDR3 region has 15 residues. V lost 2 bases, J lost 3 bases, and 4 bases stayed unmatched. The CDR3 sequence: CASSQRAGGKETQYF. CDR3 in DNA: TGTGCCAGCAGCCAAAGAGCGGGAGGTAAAGAGACCCAGTACTTC.

V gene TRBV7-6 combines with J gene TRBJ1-1; D is possibly TRBD1 (5 bases). Germline V CDR1 and CDR2: SGHVS, FNYEAQ. V was cut by 4 bases and J by 6 bases, with 15 bases left in between. The CDR3 consists of 14 residues. For the CDR3, the DNA is TGTGCCAGCAGCTCAGCCGGGGGTAACGCTGAAGCTTTCTTT. This encodes CASSSAGGNAEAFF.

This chain joins TRBV7-6 and TRBJ1-2; 10 bases align to TRBD1. After removal of 5 bases from V and 8 bases from J, the junction contained 11 bases not matched to a gene. CDR3 length equals 15 residues. Germline lookup yields CDR1 SGHVS and CDR2 FNYEAQ. The CDR3 region has the DNA TGTGCCAGCAGCCGCCTCTCCGGGACAGGGGACGGCTACACCTTC. Translating it yields CASSRLSGTGDGYTF.

The V gene is TRBV7-6, the J gene TRBJ2-7; D tentatively reads TRBD1 or TRBD2 (5 bases each). V lost 5 bases and J 4 bases, leaving 18 bases between the germline ends. The CDR3 length is 15 residues. Germline V gene sequence: CDR1 SGHVS, CDR2 FNYEAQ. This CDR3 is CASSRGEVSDYEQYF. The CDR3 nucleotides read TGTGCCAGCAGCAGGGGCGAGGTTAGCGATTACGAGCAGTACTTC.

With regard to this clonotype: Germline and junction disagree at one end, which may indicate a read error. The V call is TRBV2, the J call TRBJ2-7; tentatively, D is TRBD1 (6 bases). The J call may be wrong; the DNA end is better matched by TRBJ2-1. Germline V CDR1 and CDR2: SNHLY, FYNNEI. The CDR3 contains 14 residues. DNA of the CDR3: TGTGCCAGCAGGGAAGCGACAGGCCGTGGTGAGCAGTTCTTC. Translated, it gives CASREATGRGEQFF.

With respect to this clonotype: Likely a read error: the CDR3 ends without its conserved phenylalanine or tryptophan. No DNA is shown, since the ends of the CDR3 on it are uncertain; the CDR3 is the one TCRdb lists. The chain links TRBV20-1 to TRBJ1-3; the table's D call, TRBD1, has no DNA check behind it. Germline assignment: CDR1 DFQATT and CDR2 SNEGSKA (reference sequence). The CDR3 spans 9 amino acids, including both terminal residues. CDR3: CSARDRDMT.

The rearrangement links TRBV24-1 to TRBJ2-2, with D maybe TRBD1 (6 bases). The V and J ends lost 11 bases and 8 bases respectively, with 23 bases between them. Per germline, CDR1 KGHDR and CDR2 SFDVKD. This CDR3 comprises 15 residues. For the CDR3, the DNA is TGTGCCAGATCCAAGAGCAGGGGTTTATGGGGGGAGCTGTTTTTT. This translates into CARSKSRGLWGELFF.

At least ten counts were recorded for this clonotype. J is TRBJ1-1 and V is TRBV9, with no clear D. The V end lost 0 bases, the J end lost 0 bases, and 9 bases lay between the germline ends. CDR3 length: 15 amino acids. Germline assignment: CDR1 SGDLS and CDR2 YYNGEE. The CDR3 bases are TGTGCCAGCAGCGTAGGCAGCTTCATGAACACTGAAGCTTTCTTT. This codes for CASSVGSFMNTEAFF.

The gene calls are TRBV27 and TRBJ2-7; D may be TRBD1 or TRBD2 (5 bases each). V lost 5 bases and J lost 3, with 29 bases in between. CDR1 MNHEY and CDR2 SMNVEV come from the germline V gene (reference sequence). The CDR3 runs 19 residues. The CDR3 DNA follows: TGTGCCAGCAGTCAACGACCACCGGGACCCAAGCCCCACTACTACGAGCAGTACTTC. Its protein product is CASSQRPPGPKPHYYEQYF.

The CDR3 region is CASSHREGSGNTIYF. CDR3 DNA sequence: TGTGCCAGCAGCCACAGGGAGGGCTCTGGAAACACCATATATTTT. The genes are TRBV7-6 and TRBJ1-3, with D perhaps matching TRBD1 (6 bases). This CDR3 is 15 amino acids long. Germline values: CDR1 SGHVS, CDR2 FNYEAQ. Trimming removed 5 bases at V and 0 bases at J, with 11 bases between.

The count of this clonotype is one. V gene TRBV29-1 combines with J gene TRBJ2-5, with 9 bases matching TRBD1. J gave up 5 bases and V 6 bases, and 4 bases lay outside the gene matches. The CDR3 covers 12 residues. Germline-derived CDR1 and CDR2 are SQVTM and ANQGSEA. The CDR3 region is CSVGQGRETQYF. In nucleotides, the CDR3 is TGCAGCGTCGGACAGGGGAGGGAGACCCAGTACTTC.